The present TCR beta chain was sequenced within a study of CD8+ T cells in alopecia areata. Whole-study context: A regimen of oral tofacitinib, 5 to 10 mg twice daily, was given to treated patients. Overall study findings and caveats: Uncertainty remains about how baseline CD8+ expansion links to response, with one nonresponder. Administration of tofacitinib significantly diminished scalp clonality and expanded CD8+ clones within the top 100.

Concerning this clone: Its antigen is not identified.

Per the germline V gene, CDR1 is SGHTA and CDR2 is FQGNSA. The CDR3 loop spans 15 amino acids. Losses at the gene ends were 5 bases for V and 0 bases for J; bases not matched to a gene: 3. RNA extraction was followed by reverse transcription into cDNA, which acted as the sequencing template. TCRdb's copy holds only in-frame clones and misses some; the assay was immunoSEQ multiplex PCR. The table includes about 190,000 clones, roughly 60% detected once. Treatment described: oral pan-JAK inhibitor, 5-10 mg twice daily. Punch biopsies of lesional scalp, plus peripheral blood, were taken from alopecia areata patients.

This specimen consisted of CD4+ T cells sorted from blood, obtained at week 24, from a patient treated with tofacitinib. The sequence derives from a human donor with alopecia areata. The chain uses TRBV7-2 and TRBJ2-3; 9 positions match TRBD2. The CDR3 DNA follows: TGTGCCAGCAGCCTTACTAGCGGGAGCACAGATACGCAGTATTTT. Translated: CASSLTSGSTDTQYF. The whole variable domain, remainder taken from reference TRBV7-2 and TRBJ2-3, is GAGVSQSPSNKVTEKGKDVELRCDPISGHTALYWYRQSLGQGLEFLIYFQGNSAPDKSGLPSDRFSAERTGGSVSTLTIQRTQQEDSAVYLCASSLTSGSTDTQYFGPGTRLTVL.